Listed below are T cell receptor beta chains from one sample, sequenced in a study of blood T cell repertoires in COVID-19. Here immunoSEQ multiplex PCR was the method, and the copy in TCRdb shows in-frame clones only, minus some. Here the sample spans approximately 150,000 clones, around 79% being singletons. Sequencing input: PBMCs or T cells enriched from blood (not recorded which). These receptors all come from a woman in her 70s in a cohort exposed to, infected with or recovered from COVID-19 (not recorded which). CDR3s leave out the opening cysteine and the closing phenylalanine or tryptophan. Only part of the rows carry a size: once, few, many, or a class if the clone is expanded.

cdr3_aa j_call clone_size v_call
ASGTRGTHSNQPQH TRBJ1-5 . TRBV27
ASSPGTGGNEQF TRBJ2-1 . TRBV5-1
ASSAYRGGTEAF TRBJ1-1 . TRBV6-4
ASSSPAPRAGLAGELF TRBJ2-2 . TRBV28
ASRSTSGRGDTQY TRBJ2-3 . TRBV6-5
ASSMGHSGLAYEQF TRBJ2-1 . TRBV19
ASSQEYRESGYT TRBJ1-2 . TRBV4-1
ASSVENHGGYNEQF TRBJ2-1 . TRBV9
ASSLKREDEQF TRBJ2-1 few TRBV7-3
ASSQGPSRDRAGEKLF TRBJ1-4 . TRBV4-3
ASSLLTGTGYNQPQH TRBJ1-5 few TRBV28
ASSTLKTGLSSPLH TRBJ1-6 many TRBV19
ASSLGLGARGYEQY TRBJ2-7 . TRBV5-1
ASSLLAGDPGDTQY TRBJ2-3 . TRBV5-1
ASSYSGRLNEQF TRBJ2-1 . TRBV3-1/TRBV3-2
ASSLGQGLSTDTQY TRBJ2-3 . TRBV5-4
ASSGLAVNEQF TRBJ2-1 . TRBV12-3/TRBV12-4
ASSTGMNTEAF TRBJ1-1 . TRBV12-3/TRBV12-4
ASSQRTPGGEKLF TRBJ1-4 . TRBV3-1/TRBV3-2
AISSDRGTYEQY TRBJ2-7 . TRBV10-3
SVEDPTAQSYNEQF TRBJ2-1 . TRBV29-1
ASSPLAEHQETQY TRBJ2-5 once TRBV27
ASSQEGPAAGGTESYNEQF TRBJ2-1 . TRBV3-1/TRBV3-2
ASSPDYPFNNEQF TRBJ2-1 . TRBV28
ASSVGAVAGELF TRBJ2-2 . TRBV5-4
ATSDSQFGPYQPQH TRBJ1-5 . TRBV24-1
ASIGTSGFNEQF TRBJ2-1 few TRBV28
ASSFRTGIYEQY TRBJ2-7 . TRBV5-5
ASMGTTNTGELF TRBJ2-2 few TRBV5-1